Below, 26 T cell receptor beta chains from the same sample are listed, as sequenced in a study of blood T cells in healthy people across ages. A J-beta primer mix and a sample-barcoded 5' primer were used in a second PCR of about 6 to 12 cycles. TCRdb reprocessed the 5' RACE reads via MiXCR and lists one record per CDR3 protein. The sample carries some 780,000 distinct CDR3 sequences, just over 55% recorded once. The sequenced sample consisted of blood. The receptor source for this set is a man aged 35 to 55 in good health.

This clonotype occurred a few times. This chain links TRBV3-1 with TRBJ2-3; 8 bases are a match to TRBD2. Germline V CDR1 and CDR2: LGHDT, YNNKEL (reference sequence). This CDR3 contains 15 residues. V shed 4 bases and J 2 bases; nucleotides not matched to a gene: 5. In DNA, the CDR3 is TGTGCCAGCAGCCTCAGCGGGGGAAACACAGATACGCAGTATTTT. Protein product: CASSLSGGNTDTQYF.

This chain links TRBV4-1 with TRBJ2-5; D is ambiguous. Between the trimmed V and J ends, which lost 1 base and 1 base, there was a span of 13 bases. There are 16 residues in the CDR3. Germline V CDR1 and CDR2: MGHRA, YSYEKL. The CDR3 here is CASSQAISMGQETQYF. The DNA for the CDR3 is TGCGCCAGCAGCCAAGCAATCTCTATGGGCCAAGAGACCCAGTACTTC.

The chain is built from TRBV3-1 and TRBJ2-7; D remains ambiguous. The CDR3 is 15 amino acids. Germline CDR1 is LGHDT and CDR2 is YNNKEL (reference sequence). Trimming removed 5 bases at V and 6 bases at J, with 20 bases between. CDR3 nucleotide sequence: TGTGCCAGCAGCTATCGACGGGCCTTTATGGGCGAGCAGTACTTC. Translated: CASSYRRAFMGEQYF.

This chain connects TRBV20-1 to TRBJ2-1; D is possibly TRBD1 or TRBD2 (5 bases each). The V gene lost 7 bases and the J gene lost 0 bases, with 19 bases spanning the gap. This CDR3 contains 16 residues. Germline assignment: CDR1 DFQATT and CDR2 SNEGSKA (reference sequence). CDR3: CSVSGGSGFSYNEQFF. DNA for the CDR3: TGCAGTGTGTCAGGAGGTTCAGGGTTCTCCTACAATGAGCAGTTCTTC.

CDR3 in DNA: TGTGCCAGCAGTCTATGGACGCAGGGGGAGCAGTACTTC. As protein: CASSLWTQGEQYF. J is TRBJ2-5 and V is TRBV2; 7 bases agree with TRBD1. The germline CDR1 and CDR2 sequences are SNHLY and FYNNEI. The CDR3 spans 13 residues. V lost 5 bases to trimming and J lost 11 bases; unmatched junction nucleotides: 11.

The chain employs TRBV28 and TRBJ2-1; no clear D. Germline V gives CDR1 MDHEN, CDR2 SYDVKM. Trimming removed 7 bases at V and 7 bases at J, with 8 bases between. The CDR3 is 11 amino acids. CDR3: CASTRWNEQFF. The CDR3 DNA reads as TGTGCCAGCACTCGGTGGAATGAGCAGTTCTTC.

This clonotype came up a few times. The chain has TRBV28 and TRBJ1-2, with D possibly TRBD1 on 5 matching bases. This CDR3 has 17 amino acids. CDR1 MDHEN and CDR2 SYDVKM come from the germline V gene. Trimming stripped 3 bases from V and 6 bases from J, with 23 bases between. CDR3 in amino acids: CASSFQMGGWARDGYTF. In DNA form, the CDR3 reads TGTGCCAGCAGTTTCCAAATGGGGGGATGGGCGAGGGATGGCTACACCTTC.

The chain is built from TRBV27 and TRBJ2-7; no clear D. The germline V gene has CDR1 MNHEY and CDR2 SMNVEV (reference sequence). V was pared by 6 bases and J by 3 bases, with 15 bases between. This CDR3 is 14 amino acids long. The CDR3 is CASRKNGYGYEQYF. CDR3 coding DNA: TGTGCCAGCAGGAAGAACGGTTACGGCTACGAGCAGTACTTC.

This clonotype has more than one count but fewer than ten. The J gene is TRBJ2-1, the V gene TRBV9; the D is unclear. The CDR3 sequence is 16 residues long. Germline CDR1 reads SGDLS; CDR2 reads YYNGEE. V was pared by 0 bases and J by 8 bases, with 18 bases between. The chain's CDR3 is CASSVDLGFVRDEQFF. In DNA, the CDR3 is TGTGCCAGCAGCGTAGATCTGGGTTTCGTTAGGGATGAGCAGTTCTTC.

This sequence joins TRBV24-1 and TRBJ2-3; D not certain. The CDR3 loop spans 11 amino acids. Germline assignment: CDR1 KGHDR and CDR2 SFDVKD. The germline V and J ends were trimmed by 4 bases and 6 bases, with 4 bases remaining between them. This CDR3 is CATSEGDTQYF. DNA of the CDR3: TGTGCCACCAGTGAAGGCGATACGCAGTATTTT.

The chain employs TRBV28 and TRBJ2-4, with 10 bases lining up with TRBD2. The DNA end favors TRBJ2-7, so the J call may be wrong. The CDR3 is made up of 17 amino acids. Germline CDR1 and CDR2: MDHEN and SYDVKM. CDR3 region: CASSSRPWTSGTYEQYF. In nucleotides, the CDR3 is TGTGCCAGCAGTTCTCGGCCTTGGACTAGCGGAACCTACGAGCAGTACTTC.

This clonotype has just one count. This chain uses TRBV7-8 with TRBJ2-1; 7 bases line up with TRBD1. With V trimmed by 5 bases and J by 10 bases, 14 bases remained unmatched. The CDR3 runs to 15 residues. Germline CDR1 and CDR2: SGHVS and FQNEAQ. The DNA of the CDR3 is TGTGCCAGCAGCAACTCCCAAAACAGGGGTTGGGAGCAGTTCTTC. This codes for CASSNSQNRGWEQFF.

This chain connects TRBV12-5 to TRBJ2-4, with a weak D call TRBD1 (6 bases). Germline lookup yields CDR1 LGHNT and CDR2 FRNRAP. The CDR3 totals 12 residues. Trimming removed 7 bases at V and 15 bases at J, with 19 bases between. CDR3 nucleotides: TGTGCTAGTGCCGCCCCAGGGGATTTTCCGTACTTC. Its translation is CASAAPGDFPYF.

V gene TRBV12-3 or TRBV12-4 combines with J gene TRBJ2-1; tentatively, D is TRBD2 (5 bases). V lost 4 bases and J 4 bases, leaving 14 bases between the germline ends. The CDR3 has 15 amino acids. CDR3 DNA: TGTGCCAGCAGTTGGGGAGTGACTTCTTACAATGAGCAGTTCTTC. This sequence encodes CASSWGVTSYNEQFF.

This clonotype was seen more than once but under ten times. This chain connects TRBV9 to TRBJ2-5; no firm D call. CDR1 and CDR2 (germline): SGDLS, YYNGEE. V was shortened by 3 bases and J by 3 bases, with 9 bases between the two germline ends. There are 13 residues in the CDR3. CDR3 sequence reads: CASSALWEETQYF. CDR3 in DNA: TGTGCCAGCAGCGCTTTGTGGGAAGAGACCCAGTACTTC.

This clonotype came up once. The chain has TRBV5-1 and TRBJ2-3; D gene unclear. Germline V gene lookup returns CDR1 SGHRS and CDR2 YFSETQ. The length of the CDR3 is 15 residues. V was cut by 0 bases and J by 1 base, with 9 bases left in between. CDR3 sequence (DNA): TGCGCCAGCAGCTTGGATGTGGCCCGCACAGATACGCAGTATTTT. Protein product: CASSLDVARTDTQYF. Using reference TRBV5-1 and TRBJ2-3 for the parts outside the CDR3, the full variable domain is KAGVTQTPRYLIKTRGQQVTLSCSPISGHRSVSWYQQTPGQGLQFLFEYFSETQRNKGNFPGRFSGRQFSNSRSEMNVSTLELGDSALYLCASSLDVARTDTQYFGPGTRLTVL.

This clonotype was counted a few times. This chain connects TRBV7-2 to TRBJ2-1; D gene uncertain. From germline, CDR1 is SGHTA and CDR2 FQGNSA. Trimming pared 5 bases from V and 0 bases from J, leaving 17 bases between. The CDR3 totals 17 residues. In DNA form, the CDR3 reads TGTGCCAGCAGCGTAGAGTCGGTTCCTAGCTCCTACAATGAGCAGTTCTTC. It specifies CASSVESVPSSYNEQFF.

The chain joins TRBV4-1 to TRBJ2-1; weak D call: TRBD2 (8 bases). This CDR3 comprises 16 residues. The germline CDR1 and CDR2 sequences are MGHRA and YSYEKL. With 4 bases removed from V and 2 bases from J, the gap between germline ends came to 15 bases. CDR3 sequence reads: CASSPGGGQTYNEQFF. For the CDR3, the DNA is TGCGCCAGCAGCCCGGGAGGGGGCCAAACCTACAATGAGCAGTTCTTC.

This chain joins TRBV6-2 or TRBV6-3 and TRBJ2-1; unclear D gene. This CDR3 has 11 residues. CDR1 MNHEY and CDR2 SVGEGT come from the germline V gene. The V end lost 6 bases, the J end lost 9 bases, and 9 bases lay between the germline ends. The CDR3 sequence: CASSPMGEQFF. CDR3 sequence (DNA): TGTGCCAGCAGCCCAATGGGTGAGCAGTTCTTC.

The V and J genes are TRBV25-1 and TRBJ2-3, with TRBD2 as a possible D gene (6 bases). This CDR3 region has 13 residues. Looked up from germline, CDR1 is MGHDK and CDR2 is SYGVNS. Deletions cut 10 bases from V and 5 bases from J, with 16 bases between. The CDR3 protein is CATAGNNIDTQYF. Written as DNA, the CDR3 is TGTGCCACCGCGGGAAACAACATAGATACGCAGTATTTT.

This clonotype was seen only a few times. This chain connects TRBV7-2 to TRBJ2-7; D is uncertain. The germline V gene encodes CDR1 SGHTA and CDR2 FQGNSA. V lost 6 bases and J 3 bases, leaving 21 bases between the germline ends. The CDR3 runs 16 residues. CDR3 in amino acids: CASSVTLNQLSYEQYF. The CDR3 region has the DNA TGTGCCAGCAGTGTTACATTAAATCAGTTAAGCTACGAGCAGTACTTC.

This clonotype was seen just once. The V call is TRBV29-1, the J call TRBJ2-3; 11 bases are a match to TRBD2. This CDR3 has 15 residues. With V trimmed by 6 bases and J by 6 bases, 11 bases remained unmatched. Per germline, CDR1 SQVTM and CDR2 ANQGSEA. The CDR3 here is CSVIELAGASDTQYF. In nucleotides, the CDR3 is TGCAGCGTAATCGAACTAGCGGGAGCTTCGGATACGCAGTATTTT.

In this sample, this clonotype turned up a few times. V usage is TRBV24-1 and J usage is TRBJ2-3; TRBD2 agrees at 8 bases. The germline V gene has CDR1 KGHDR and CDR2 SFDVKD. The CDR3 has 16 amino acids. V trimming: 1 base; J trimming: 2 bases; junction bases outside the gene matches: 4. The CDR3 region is CATSDFERGYTDTQYF. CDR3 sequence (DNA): TGTGCCACCAGTGATTTTGAGCGGGGGTACACAGATACGCAGTATTTT.

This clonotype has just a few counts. The CDR3 DNA is TGTGCCAGCAGCCAAGATGGGGGGTTCTATGGCTACACCTTC. Protein product: CASSQDGGFYGYTF. The chain joins TRBV14 to TRBJ1-2; maybe TRBD1 (5 bases). There are 14 residues in the CDR3. Germline CDR1 is SGHDN and CDR2 is FVKESK. V shed 0 bases and J shed 4 bases, with 9 bases lying between them.

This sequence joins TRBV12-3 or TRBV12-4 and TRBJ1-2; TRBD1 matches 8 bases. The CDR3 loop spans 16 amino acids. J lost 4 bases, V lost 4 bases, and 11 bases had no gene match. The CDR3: CASSSETGAVSYGYTF. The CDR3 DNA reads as TGTGCCAGCAGTTCCGAGACAGGGGCCGTTTCCTATGGCTACACCTTC.

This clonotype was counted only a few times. CDR3 residues: CASSGTYGYTF. The CDR3, as DNA: TGTGCCAGCAGTGGGACCTATGGCTACACCTTC. The chain recombines TRBV27 with TRBJ1-2; possibly TRBD1 for D (5 bases). CDR3 length equals 11 residues. Between the trimmed V and J ends, which lost 5 bases and 4 bases, there was a span of 5 bases. Germline V gene data show CDR1 as MNHEY and CDR2 as SMNVEV (reference sequence).